Presented here are 30 T cell receptor beta chains from one specimen sequenced in a study of blood T cell repertoires in COVID-19. Clones were read by immunoSEQ multiplex PCR, and TCRdb kept only the in-frame ones, dropping some. This table holds 200,000 to 300,000 clones, about 88% found once. The specimen was peripheral blood. Receptor source: a man aged 55 to 69 who had recovered from COVID-19.

The chain employs TRBV19 and TRBJ1-5, with 11 bases identical to TRBD1. Germline V lookup: CDR1 LNHDA, CDR2 SQIVND (reference sequence). CDR3 length: 14 residues. The V gene end was trimmed by 6 bases and the J gene end by 6 bases; junction bases not matched to a gene: 4. CDR3 nucleotides: TGTGCCAGTAGGGGACAGGGGGGTGTTCAGCCCCAGCATTTT. This codes for CASRGQGGVQPQHF.

The chain joins TRBV2 to TRBJ1-1, with 8 bases that match TRBD1. V was pared by 3 bases and J by 3 bases, with 6 bases of the junction left unmatched. The CDR3 runs to 15 residues. Germline assignment: CDR1 SNHLY and CDR2 FYNNEI. The CDR3 bases are TGTGCCAGCAGTGAGCTGGACAGGGATGACACTGAAGCTTTCTTT. This translates into CASSELDRDDTEAFF.

The chain employs TRBV18 and TRBJ1-1; the match to TRBD1 covers 7 bases. The junction had 5 bases not matched to a gene; V was cut back by 3 bases and J by 4 bases. Per germline, CDR1 KGHSH and CDR2 LQKENI. This CDR3 spans 14 amino acids. This chain's CDR3 is CASSPLQGTTEAFF. Here the CDR3 DNA reads TGTGCCAGCTCACCGTTACAGGGGACCACTGAAGCTTTCTTT.

This chain uses TRBV7-9 with TRBJ2-2, with 8 bases matching TRBD2. Unmatched junction bases numbered 7, after V lost 4 bases and J lost 3 bases. This CDR3 region has 16 residues. The germline V gene encodes CDR1 SEHNR and CDR2 FQNEAQ (reference sequence). The CDR3 spells CASSSREGTDTGELFF. CDR3 DNA sequence: TGTGCCAGCAGCTCCCGGGAGGGGACGGACACCGGGGAGCTGTTTTTT. The full variable domain, rest sourced from reference TRBV7-9 and TRBJ2-2, is DTGVSQNPRHKITKRGQNVTFRCDPISEHNRLYWYRQTLGQGPEFLTYFQNEAQLEKSRLLSDRFSAERPKGSFSTLEIQRTEQGDSAMYLCASSSREGTDTGELFFGEGSRLTVL.

The CDR3 protein is CASSLVTSGNTDTQYF. The CDR3, as DNA: TGTGCCAGCAGCTTGGTAACTAGCGGGAACACAGATACGCAGTATTTT. The V gene is TRBV5-6, the J gene TRBJ2-3; the match to TRBD2 covers 10 bases. V dropped 0 bases and J dropped 2; count of bases not matched to a gene: 3. The germline gives CDR1 SGHDT, CDR2 YYEEEE. CDR3 size: 16 residues.

The rearrangement links TRBV19 to TRBJ2-1, with 7 bases fitting TRBD2. V gave up 8 bases and J gave up 5 bases; unmatched junction bases: 6. The CDR3 sequence is 13 residues long. Germline assignment: CDR1 LNHDA and CDR2 SQIVND (reference sequence). The CDR3 spells CASGGLLHNEQFF. Here the CDR3 DNA reads TGTGCCAGTGGGGGACTACTCCACAATGAGCAGTTCTTC.

The chain uses TRBV3-1 (or the pseudogene TRBV3-2) and TRBJ1-1; 8 bases are shared with TRBD1. This CDR3 comprises 15 residues. The trim removed 4 bases at V and 1 base at J, leaving 5 bases unmatched. Germline CDR1 and CDR2: LGHDT and YNNKEL (reference sequence). CDR3 residues: CASSLDRVRNTEAFF. In nucleotides, the CDR3 is TGTGCCAGCAGCCTGGACAGGGTCCGGAACACTGAAGCTTTCTTT.

This sequence joins TRBV5-1 and TRBJ1-1, with TRBD1 as a possible D gene (5 bases). This CDR3 region has 15 residues. Germline V lookup: CDR1 SGHRS, CDR2 YFSETQ. Trimming cost V 3 bases and J 3 bases, with 15 bases left between them. CDR3 coding DNA: TGCGCCAGCAGCTCCCCTCTGGGAGGGGACACTGAAGCTTTCTTT. Translation gives CASSSPLGGDTEAFF.

The V gene is TRBV30, the J gene TRBJ2-7; D is possibly TRBD1 (5 bases). The V gene lost 4 bases and the J gene lost 3 bases, with 13 bases spanning the gap. The CDR3 is 13 amino acids. The germline V gene encodes CDR1 GTSNPN and CDR2 SVGIG (reference sequence). The CDR3, as DNA: TGTGCCTGGAAAGATAGGGGCTACTACGAGCAGTACTTC. This encodes CAWKDRGYYEQYF.

The chain carries TRBV5-1 and TRBJ2-7; the match to TRBD1 covers 7 bases. This CDR3 comprises 15 residues. With V trimmed by 0 bases and J by 1 base, 4 bases remained unmatched. Per the germline V gene, CDR1 is SGHRS and CDR2 is YFSETQ. CDR3 bases: TGCGCCAGCAGCTTGGGGTCAGGGGGATCCTACGAGCAGTACTTC. Protein sequence: CASSLGSGGSYEQYF.

The rearrangement joins TRBV6-5 to TRBJ2-5; TRBD2 matches at 11 bases. CDR1 and CDR2 from the germline V gene are MNHEY and SVGAGI. With V trimmed by 6 bases and J by 5 bases, 2 bases remained unmatched. This CDR3 comprises 13 residues. The CDR3 reads CASRLAGAETQYF. The DNA for the CDR3 is TGTGCCAGCAGACTAGCGGGGGCTGAGACCCAGTACTTC.

The CDR3 loop is CASSQDLTDYGYTF. CDR3 sequence (DNA): TGTGCCAGCAGCCAAGATCTGACAGACTATGGCTACACCTTC. This chain links TRBV14 with TRBJ1-2, with a tentative D call TRBD1 (5 bases). Trimming shortened V by 0 bases and J by 3 bases, and 8 bases separated the two germline ends. CDR1 is SGHDN, CDR2 FVKESK, per germline. There are 14 residues in the CDR3.

The CDR3 DNA reads as TGTGCCAGCTCACCACCGGCGGGGACGGATAATTCACCCCTCCACTTT. Translating gives CASSPPAGTDNSPLHF. This chain connects TRBV18 to TRBJ1-6; possibly TRBD1 for D (5 bases). CDR1 is KGHSH, CDR2 LQKENI, per germline. CDR3 length equals 16 residues. The V and J ends lost 0 bases and 5 bases respectively, with 11 bases between them.

The chain carries TRBV6-1 and TRBJ2-7; D uncertain. The germline gives CDR1 MNHNS, CDR2 SASEGT. The length of the CDR3 is 13 residues. The V end was cut by 2 bases, the J end by 2 bases, with 7 bases between. The CDR3 coding sequence is TGTGCCAGCAGTGAATTCCCAGCCTACGAGCAGTACTTC. The encoded protein is CASSEFPAYEQYF.

The chain carries TRBV5-8 and TRBJ2-3; D is possibly TRBD1 (8 bases). The germline V gene encodes CDR1 SGHTS and CDR2 YDEGEE. V gave up 2 bases and J gave up 5 bases, with 18 bases separating them. There are 16 residues in the CDR3. The CDR3 is CASSLARTGRGDTQYF. CDR3 bases: TGTGCCAGCAGCTTAGCACGGACAGGGAGGGGAGATACGCAGTATTTT.

The V and J genes are TRBV9 and TRBJ2-2; perhaps TRBD1 as D (6 bases). In germline, CDR1 is SGDLS, CDR2 YYNGEE. V was pared by 6 bases and J by 0 bases, with 12 bases between. The CDR3 loop spans 15 amino acids. The CDR3 DNA reads TGTGCCAGCACCTCCAGGACAGCGAACACCGGGGAGCTGTTTTTT. Its protein is CASTSRTANTGELFF.

This rearrangement joins TRBV4-1 to TRBJ1-2, with 8 bases fitting TRBD1. Germline V gene sequence: CDR1 MGHRA, CDR2 YSYEKL. The CDR3 runs 13 residues. J gave up 6 bases and V 6 bases, and 6 bases lay outside the gene matches. The DNA for the CDR3 is TGCGCCAGCAGTCCCGACAGGGGAGATGGCTACACCTTC. Encoded protein: CASSPDRGDGYTF.

This rearrangement joins TRBV25-1 to TRBJ2-2; D possibly corresponds to TRBD1 (6 bases). Between the trimmed V and J ends, which lost 4 bases and 6 bases, there was a span of 9 bases. Looked up from germline, CDR1 is MGHDK and CDR2 is SYGVNS. This CDR3 region has 13 residues. The CDR3 nucleotides are TGTGCCAGCAGTGGCAGGGGAGCCGGGGAGCTGTTTTTT. Encoded protein: CASSGRGAGELFF.

The chain couples TRBV9 to TRBJ2-3; 12 bases agree with TRBD2. This CDR3 is built from 16 residues. V lost 6 bases and J lost 4; bases outside the gene matches: 9. Germline CDR1 is SGDLS and CDR2 is YYNGEE. The CDR3 is CASNLHLAGGPDTQYF. The CDR3 DNA is TGTGCCAGCAACCTTCATCTAGCGGGGGGGCCAGATACGCAGTATTTT. The full variable domain, in which reference TRBV9 and TRBJ2-3 provide the parts outside the CDR3, is DSGVTQTPKHLITATGQRVTLRCSPRSGDLSVYWYQQSLDQGLQFLIQYYNGEERAKGNILERFSAQQFPDLHSELNLSSLELGDSALYFCASNLHLAGGPDTQYFGPGTRLTVL.

This clone was detected once. V and J are TRBV6-5 and TRBJ1-3; possibly TRBD1 for D (6 bases). Germline CDR1 reads MNHEY; CDR2 reads SVGAGI. V was trimmed by 2 bases and J by 0 bases, leaving 8 bases between them. CDR3 length: 15 amino acids. The CDR3 region is CASSYSRGSGNTIYF. The CDR3 DNA follows: TGTGCCAGCAGTTACAGCAGGGGCTCTGGAAACACCATATATTTT.

The V call is TRBV20-1, the J call TRBJ2-1; the match to TRBD2 covers 11 bases. The CDR3 runs to 14 residues. The trim removed 3 bases at V and 8 bases at J, leaving 6 bases unmatched. Germline loops: CDR1 DFQATT, CDR2 SNEGSKA (reference sequence). CDR3 protein: CSASFVAGGHEQFF. CDR3 DNA: TGCAGTGCTAGTTTTGTAGCGGGGGGGCATGAGCAGTTCTTC.

This clone appeared a single time. The V and J genes are TRBV11-2 and TRBJ2-1, with 8 positions matching TRBD1. V was pared by 5 bases and J by 2 bases, with 8 bases of the junction left unmatched. Germline V gives CDR1 SGHAT, CDR2 FQNNGV. This CDR3 contains 16 residues. DNA of the CDR3: TGTGCCAGCAGCCGCCGCGGGACAGGTACCTACAATGAGCAGTTCTTC. It codes for CASSRRGTGTYNEQFF.

The genes are TRBV7-2 and TRBJ1-2; D not certain. Germline V gene lookup returns CDR1 SGHTA and CDR2 FQGNSA. Trimming left V 0 bases short and J 3 bases short, with 11 bases between. The CDR3 consists of 15 residues. The CDR3 DNA follows: TGTGCCAGCAGCTTAGCTCCCCTGAGCGACTATGGCTACACCTTC. It specifies CASSLAPLSDYGYTF.

The chain joins TRBV3-1 (or the pseudogene TRBV3-2) to TRBJ1-2; 10 bases map to TRBD1. After removal of 5 bases from V and 5 bases from J, the junction contained 8 bases not matched to a gene. CDR3 length: 15 amino acids. Germline CDR1 reads LGHDT; CDR2 reads YNNKEL (reference sequence). As DNA, the CDR3 is TGTGCCAGCAGCAAACTGGACAGGGGGAGGTATGGCTACACCTTC. Translated, it gives CASSKLDRGRYGYTF.

The chain employs TRBV11-3 and TRBJ2-5; 10 positions match TRBD2. The trim removed 1 base at V and 0 bases at J, leaving 8 bases unmatched. CDR1 and CDR2 from the germline V gene are SGHNT and YENEEA. CDR3 length: 18 residues. The CDR3 nucleotides are TGTGCCAGCAGCTTAGGGCTAGCGGGGGACCCGTACCAAGAGACCCAGTACTTC. Its translation is CASSLGLAGDPYQETQYF.

This clone came up a few times. V usage is TRBV7-8 and J usage is TRBJ2-5; the D is unclear. Trimming cost V 5 bases and J 4 bases, with 5 bases left between them. Per the germline V gene, CDR1 is SGHVS and CDR2 is FQNEAQ. There are 11 residues in the CDR3. The CDR3 loop is CASSPVETQYF. As DNA, the CDR3 is TGTGCCAGCAGCCCAGTAGAGACCCAGTACTTC.

The chain couples TRBV19 to TRBJ1-6, with TRBD1 matching 8 bases. Germline values: CDR1 LNHDA, CDR2 SQIVND (reference sequence). This CDR3 spans 19 amino acids. Germline trimming cut 6 bases from V and 7 bases from J; bases unmatched to any gene: 20. The CDR3 region has the DNA TGTGCCAGTAGCCTAAATCAAATACTACAGGGGGTCGAGAATTCACCCCTCCACTTT. Translation gives CASSLNQILQGVENSPLHF.

This sequence joins TRBV24-1 and TRBJ2-1, with TRBD2 identical over 8 bases. Trimming cost V 7 bases and J 2 bases; bases outside gene matches: 12. This CDR3 contains 17 residues. From germline, CDR1 is KGHDR and CDR2 SFDVKD. The CDR3 coding sequence is TGTGCCACCAGCCCCTCGACCAAGGGACTAGCCTACAATGAGCAGTTCTTC. It yields the protein CATSPSTKGLAYNEQFF.

The V gene is TRBV14, the J gene TRBJ2-3, with TRBD2 identical over 10 bases. CDR1 and CDR2 from the germline V gene are SGHDN and FVKESK. V was clipped by 3 bases and J by 3 bases; unmatched bases: 12. This CDR3 comprises 18 residues. The CDR3 protein is CASSHPFSGTSATDTQYF. For the CDR3, the DNA is TGTGCCAGCAGCCACCCCTTTTCCGGGACTAGCGCTACAGATACGCAGTATTTT.

This clone was observed a handful of times. The genes are TRBV7-9 and TRBJ1-2; 9 nucleotides line up with TRBD1. V gave up 4 bases and J gave up 0 bases; unmatched junction bases: 12. CDR1 and CDR2 (germline): SEHNR, FQNEAQ (reference sequence). The CDR3 contains 18 residues. The CDR3 loop is CASSSDRGFFDPNYGYTF. CDR3 bases: TGTGCCAGCAGCTCGGACAGGGGCTTCTTTGACCCTAACTATGGCTACACCTTC.